This T cell receptor beta chain was found in a study of identifying expanded T cells in peripheral blood. There are 20 residues in the CDR3. In germline, CDR1 is SNHLY, CDR2 FYNNEI. With 3 bases clipped from V and 0 bases from J, the junction kept 10 bases outside the gene matches. Assay used: immunoSEQ multiplex PCR; TCRdb lists only in-frame clones, some missing. The sample contains about 110,000 clones, around 90% of which appear only once. The sequence was collected from a person aged 18 to 70 in good health. The chain combines TRBV2 with TRBJ2-1, with 14 positions matching TRBD2. Sequencing was carried out using blood. Written as DNA, the CDR3 is TGTGCCAGCAGTGATGGGACTAGCGGGAGTCCCAGGGGCTCCTACAATGAGCAGTTCTTC. This codes for CASSDGTSGSPRGSYNEQFF.